This T cell receptor (beta chain) is from a study of blood T cells in healthy people across ages (dated by TCRdb to the mid-2010s). For context, the study as a whole: In model experiments, template switching captured roughly one uniquely barcoded TCR beta cDNA molecule for every two T cells. For two donors (one aged 18 to 29 and one aged 80 or older), the study analyzed two additional independent replicas of 1 million unique cDNA reads from the same blood draw. Age-related changes in TCR beta repertoire diversity were measured in the study by deep sequencing normalized with unique cDNA molecular identifiers. The donors were split into four age groups: young (average roughly 15 years), middle-aged (around 40), aged (about 62) and long-lived (approximately 80). Donors of different ages were randomly distributed across sequencing lanes to avoid experimental bias. The paper's findings and limits, for the study overall: The CMV infection status of donors was not known, potentially confounding age-related changes in expanded clonotypes. Total diversity estimates from one million sequenced T cells were considered lower bounds and underestimates. Because profiling used bulk unsorted PBMCs, naive and antigen-experienced compartments could not be compared conclusively. As age increased, observed TCR beta diversity per million T cells dropped in a roughly linear way, and a significant reduction was already evident by age roughly 40. Compared with the aged group, the long-lived group had more naive CD4+ T cells, fewer expanded clones and increased TCR diversity, a pattern suggesting age selection. A strong correlation was found between observed TCR beta diversity and the percentage of naive T cells measured by flow cytometry.

Of note for this clonotype: The clone's antigen remains unknown. No qualities accompany the bases; no much larger clone lies one base away.

Libraries came from 5' RACE. TCRdb lists the instrument as Illumina HiSeq 2500. The second PCR ran for roughly 7 to 12 cycles and used a J-beta primer mix along with a sample-barcoded 5' primer. A unique molecular identifier was introduced onto each TCR beta cDNA molecule by a template-switch 5' adaptor carrying 12 random nucleotides. Each sample yielded at least 2.5 million CDR3-containing paired-end reads. First-strand cDNA synthesis was performed from all RNA using the Mint cDNA synthesis kit, with priming by a TRBC-specific oligonucleotide. All cDNA was treated with uracil-DNA glycosylase and then went through a first 18-cycle PCR with the universal primers M1SS and BC2_uni_R. Per the source publication's procedure: Each sample was normalized by randomly selecting 1 million high-quality reads, each carrying a distinct molecular identifier. Instead of being binned into consensus sequences, reads with shared molecular identifiers were discarded. CDR3 identification, clonotype clustering and error correction used MiTCR with a Q25 quality threshold and the strictest error-elimination algorithm. A nonparametric unseen species model using Euler transformation provided a lower-bound estimate of total TCR beta diversity. In-frame beta chains were kept once TCRdb had trimmed the public reads at Q25 with fastp and called clones with MiXCR. Each entry merges the rows of one CDR3 protein and shows their most common DNA and genes. These V and J calls derive from TCRdb rather than the authors' analysis. The sample has approximately 900,000 distinct CDR3 sequences on record, around 48% of them singletons. Together, the top ten hold roughly 13% of the sample.

The 35 to 40 donors, aged 6 to 90 years, were systemically healthy Caucasian individuals from Russia. Roughly 10 milliliters of peripheral blood were collected from each donor into EDTA-treated Vacutainer tubes. Ficoll-Paque density-gradient centrifugation was used to isolate PBMCs, with at least 7 million per sample. Trizol reagent was used to extract total RNA from PBMCs, with at least 5 micrograms per sample. For every donor, flow cytometry on a PBMC aliquot measured the percentage of naive CD45RAhigh/CD27high T cells. This clonotype originated in a man aged 25-45 years in good health. The sample comprised blood.

The DNA is as follows: TGTGCCAGTGATAGGACAGGGGTTCATTCACCCCTCCACTTT. The encoded protein is CASDRTGVHSPLHF. Rearrangement joined TRBV6-6 to TRBJ1-6; TRBD1 fits 9 bases in the junction. Clipping removes 9 bases from V and 8 bases from J, with 8 as the unmatched junction base count. Taken from cysteine to phenylalanine, the CDR3 has 14 residues. The sequence is cut down to CDR3 DNA, 42 bases in frame from base 1. From a lookup of the germline V gene (reference sequence), CDR1 and CDR2 are MNHNY and SVGAGI.